This TCR beta chain was sequenced during a study of response to subunit inactivated influenza vaccine. General study results and limits: The authors offered the suggestion that each seasonal influenza vaccination recruits few new T cells.

This clonotype appeared a few times. Its specificity is not known. From the RT-PCR reads, TCRdb called clonotypes with MiXCR, one entry per CDR3 protein. The data show around 500,000 distinct CDR3 sequences, approximately 11% seen once. The TCR comes from a man in his forties or fifties who received an inactivated influenza vaccine. This specimen consisted of PBMCs from blood, obtained about 40 days after vaccination.

The CDR3 DNA is TGTGCCAGCAGTTTAGGAAGGGGGCTTCAGGGCAATCAGCCCCAGCATTTT. Its protein product is CASSLGRGLQGNQPQHF. The rearrangement links TRBV28 to TRBJ1-5, with TRBD1 matching over 7 bases. This CDR3 spans 17 amino acids. The V gene end was trimmed by 2 bases and the J gene end by 2 bases; junction bases not matched to a gene: 9. Germline CDR1 and CDR2: MDHEN and SYDVKM.